This entry lists 29 T cell receptor beta chains sequenced from one sample in a study of T cell repertoires in cytomegalovirus infection. From the reads, TCRdb called clonotypes with MiXCR, one entry per CDR3 protein. In the table there are approximately 910,000 distinct CDR3 sequences, roughly a third of which are singletons. No antigen has been identified for these receptors. The material sequenced was cultured CD8+ T cells from PBMCs, taken from culture after CMV antigen stimulation. The receptors come from a human donor in good health (CMV status not recorded). Some clones in this sample may be carry-over from other donors' samples.

This chain links TRBV7-6 with TRBJ2-4; tentative D call: TRBD2 (5 bases). Germline V CDR1 and CDR2: SGHVS, FNYEAQ. The CDR3 loop spans 15 amino acids. Trimming removed 3 bases from V and 9 bases from J, with 18 bases in between. The DNA of the CDR3 is TGTGCCAGCAGCTTGGATTTAGCGCGGCTTGGCATTCAGTACTTC. It encodes CASSLDLARLGIQYF.

J is TRBJ1-5 and V is TRBV24-1; possible D gene TRBD1, 5 bases. Looked up from germline, CDR1 is KGHDR and CDR2 is SFDVKD. The CDR3 totals 17 residues. The V end lost 4 bases, the J end lost 0 bases, and 15 bases lay between the germline ends. DNA for the CDR3: TGTGCCACCAGTGACCTTCGCCGGGGCCATAGCAATCAGCCCCAGCATTTT. It is translated as CATSDLRRGHSNQPQHF.

The chain couples TRBV12-3 or TRBV12-4 to TRBJ1-2; D perhaps matches TRBD1 (6 bases). CDR3 length equals 13 residues. V shed 1 base and J shed 6 bases, with 9 bases lying between them. CDR3: CASSLGGPDGYTF. CDR3 DNA sequence: TGTGCCAGCAGTTTAGGGGGGCCGGATGGCTACACCTTC.

The DNA for the CDR3 is TGTGCCAGCAGCCCGCAGGGGGGGGACGAAAAACTGTTTTTT. Translating it yields CASSPQGGDEKLFF. V and J are TRBV7-8 and TRBJ1-4; TRBD1 matches at 7 bases. J lost 8 bases, V lost 5 bases, and 8 bases had no gene match. This CDR3 comprises 14 residues. Germline CDR1 is SGHVS and CDR2 is FQNEAQ.

This clonotype was seen a handful of times. This chain links TRBV12-5 with TRBJ2-5; D is unresolved. V dropped 7 bases and J dropped 2 bases, with 17 bases sitting between them. From germline, CDR1 is LGHNT and CDR2 FRNRAP. CDR3 length: 15 amino acids. CDR3 protein: CASAVKPFPQETQYF. CDR3 DNA: TGTGCTAGTGCTGTAAAGCCGTTCCCTCAAGAGACCCAGTACTTC.

The gene calls are TRBV13 and TRBJ1-3, with 8 bases lining up with TRBD1. After removal of 4 bases from V and 0 bases from J, the junction contained 5 bases not matched to a gene. The germline gives CDR1 PRHDT, CDR2 FYEKMQ (reference sequence). This CDR3 spans 16 amino acids. The CDR3 nucleotides read TGTGCCAGCAGCTCCGGGACAGGCGTCTCTGGAAACACCATATATTTT. Its protein is CASSSGTGVSGNTIYF.

The CDR3 nucleotides are TGTGCCACCCAACCAAGACAGGTCCTCACAGATACGCAGTATTTT. This gives the protein CATQPRQVLTDTQYF. The gene calls are TRBV28 and TRBJ2-3; the D gene is possibly TRBD1 (6 bases). Germline CDR1 MDHEN, CDR2 SYDVKM. The CDR3 has 15 residues. V was shortened by 10 bases and J by 2 bases, with 19 bases between the two germline ends.

V and J are TRBV24-1 and TRBJ2-2; D remains ambiguous. V was cut by 3 bases and J by 6 bases, with 7 bases left in between. Germline V gene data show CDR1 as KGHDR and CDR2 as SFDVKD. This CDR3 region has 13 residues. DNA for the CDR3: TGTGCCACCAGTGATCTACTGCCCGGGGAGCTGTTTTTT. Amino acid sequence: CATSDLLPGELFF.

The chain has TRBV7-9 and TRBJ1-1, with D possibly matching TRBD1 (5 bases). CDR1 and CDR2 (germline): SEHNR, FQNEAQ (reference sequence). CDR3 length equals 14 residues. V dropped 2 bases and J dropped 5 bases, with 12 bases sitting between them. Here the CDR3 DNA reads TGTGCCAGCAGCTTAAAAGGGGTCAGGACTGAAGCTTTCTTT. It encodes CASSLKGVRTEAFF.

The chain carries TRBV2 and TRBJ1-1; 11 nucleotides line up with TRBD1. CDR3 length equals 16 residues. The germline V gene has CDR1 SNHLY and CDR2 FYNNEI. Trimming removed 5 bases from V and 3 bases from J; junction bases left unmatched: 8. The CDR3 protein is CASSFAGTGGDTEAFF. Here the CDR3 DNA reads TGTGCCAGCAGTTTCGCCGGGACAGGGGGTGACACTGAAGCTTTCTTT. Using reference TRBV2 and TRBJ1-1 for the parts outside the CDR3, the full variable domain is EPEVTQTPSHQVTQMGQEVILRCVPISNHLYFYWYRQILGQKVEFLVSFYNNEISEKSEIFDDQFSVERPDGSNFTLKIRSTKLEDSAMYFCASSFAGTGGDTEAFFGQGTRLTVV.

This clonotype was counted a few times. The chain combines TRBV6-6 with TRBJ2-2; possible D gene TRBD1, 7 bases. The CDR3 extends over 16 amino acids. V was shortened by 0 bases and J by 4 bases, with 12 bases between the two germline ends. Germline V gene sequence: CDR1 MNHNY, CDR2 SVGAGI (reference sequence). The CDR3 sequence is CASSYSTGEATGELFF. The DNA for the CDR3 is TGTGCCAGCAGTTACTCCACAGGGGAGGCCACCGGGGAGCTGTTTTTT.

This clonotype was picked up many times. The genes are TRBV7-2 and TRBJ2-7; D gene unclear. V was pared by 1 base and J by 10 bases, with 14 bases between. This CDR3 has 13 residues. Looked up from germline, CDR1 is SGHTA and CDR2 is FQGNSA. Here the CDR3 DNA reads TGTGCCAGCAGCTTAGAACCGGCCGTCGAACAGTACTTC. Translation gives CASSLEPAVEQYF.

In this sample, this clonotype turned up a few times. The V and J genes are TRBV19 and TRBJ1-5; TRBD1 might be the D (5 bases). With 1 base removed from V and 0 bases from J, the gap between germline ends came to 10 bases. This CDR3 spans 16 amino acids. CDR1 LNHDA and CDR2 SQIVND come from the germline V gene (reference sequence). CDR3 sequence: CASSIGTPYSNQPQHF. CDR3 in DNA: TGTGCCAGTAGTATAGGGACACCTTATAGCAATCAGCCCCAGCATTTT.

This clonotype showed up just a few times. The rearrangement links TRBV19 to TRBJ1-5; TRBD1 agrees at 8 bases. The germline CDR1 and CDR2 sequences are LNHDA and SQIVND (reference sequence). There are 18 residues in the CDR3. The V segment lost 6 bases and the J segment 1 base; nucleotides outside the gene matches: 14. The CDR3 sequence is CASSNPWTGITSNQPQHF. The CDR3 bases are TGTGCCAGTAGCAACCCCTGGACAGGGATTACGAGCAATCAGCCCCAGCATTTT. Looking up the rest from reference TRBV19 and TRBJ1-5 gives the full variable domain: DGGITQSPKYLFRKEGQNVTLSCEQNLNHDAMYWYRQDPGQGLRLIYYSQIVNDFQKGDIAEGYSVSREKKESFPLTVTSAQKNPTAFYLCASSNPWTGITSNQPQHFGDGTRLSIL.

This clonotype has ten or more counts. The rearrangement uses TRBV4-1 and TRBJ1-1, with D unresolved. Per germline, CDR1 MGHRA and CDR2 YSYEKL. This CDR3 region has 13 residues. V dropped 1 base and J dropped 1 base, with 4 bases sitting between them. CDR3 coding DNA: TGCGCCAGCAGCCAAGGAGGGAACACTGAAGCTTTCTTT. Translated: CASSQGGNTEAFF.

A remark on this clonotype: Just one base apart from a much larger clone, this may be a read error. V usage is TRBV7-9 and J usage is TRBJ2-5, with TRBD1 matching 7 bases. Per the germline V gene, CDR1 is SEHNR and CDR2 is FQNEAQ (reference sequence). The CDR3 spans 16 residues. Losses at the gene ends were 5 bases for V and 2 bases for J; bases not matched to a gene: 11. The CDR3: CASSPSGQLSQETQYF. CDR3 DNA: TGTGCCAGCAGCCCGTCGGGACAGCTCTCTCAAGAGACCCAGTACTTC.

This clonotype was counted at least ten times. The V gene is TRBV7-3, the J gene TRBJ2-1, with D tentatively TRBD1 or TRBD2 (5 bases each). The length of the CDR3 is 15 residues. Per germline, CDR1 SGHTA and CDR2 FQGTGA. Trimming took 5 bases from V and 0 from J, leaving 11 bases between them. As DNA, the CDR3 is TGTGCCAGCAGCACCGGGACGAGCTCCTACAATGAGCAGTTCTTC. This sequence encodes CASSTGTSSYNEQFF.

This clonotype was picked up a small number of times. The chain is built from TRBV7-6 and TRBJ2-1; no clear D gene. Germline CDR1 SGHVS, CDR2 FNYEAQ. V was clipped by 3 bases and J by 4 bases, with 13 bases between them. The CDR3 totals 15 residues. CDR3 in DNA: TGTGCCAGCAGCTTCAGGACGGACCAGTACAATGAGCAGTTCTTC. Protein product: CASSFRTDQYNEQFF.

The V gene is TRBV24-1, the J gene TRBJ2-3; D may be TRBD2 (6 bases). This CDR3 has 16 amino acids. V dropped 1 base and J dropped 0 bases, with 10 bases sitting between them. Germline loops: CDR1 KGHDR, CDR2 SFDVKD. The CDR3 region has the DNA TGTGCCACCAGTGATTTTCGGGGGACTAGCACAGATACGCAGTATTTT. Amino acid sequence: CATSDFRGTSTDTQYF.

This clonotype was picked up a small number of times. The gene calls are TRBV12-3 or TRBV12-4 and TRBJ1-2; TRBD1 aligns across 8 bases. The J segment lost 0 bases and the V segment lost 1 base, leaving 1 base of the junction unmatched. This CDR3 has 15 residues. The CDR3 loop reads CASSLGTGTNYGYTF. The CDR3 nucleotides read TGTGCCAGCAGTTTAGGGACAGGGACTAACTATGGCTACACCTTC.

This clonotype came up once. This chain joins TRBV5-5 and TRBJ1-2, with D uncertain. CDR1 is SGHKS and CDR2 is YYEKEE in the germline V gene (reference sequence). The CDR3 spans 14 residues. V lost 0 bases and J lost 4, with 10 bases in between. The CDR3 loop reads CASSLVHPGYGYTF. The CDR3 region has the DNA TGTGCCAGCAGCTTGGTCCATCCCGGCTATGGCTACACCTTC. Filled out from reference TRBV5-5 and TRBJ1-2, the complete variable domain reads DAGVTQSPTHLIKTRGQQVTLRCSPISGHKSVSWYQQVLGQGPQFIFQYYEKEERGRGNFPDRFSARQFPNYSSELNVNALLLGDSALYLCASSLVHPGYGYTFGSGTRLTVV.

This clonotype was recorded a few times. The chain is built from TRBV12-3 or TRBV12-4 and TRBJ2-2, with D hard to call. CDR3 length: 12 residues. Trimming left V 8 bases short and J 6 bases short, with 10 bases between. The CDR3 sequence: CASWRLAGELFF. The CDR3, as DNA: TGTGCCAGCTGGCGGTTGGCCGGGGAGCTGTTTTTT.

The rearrangement uses TRBV20-1 and TRBJ1-5; 8 bases line up with TRBD1. The CDR3 has 14 residues. V trimming: 1 base; J trimming: 7 bases; junction bases outside the gene matches: 6. Germline CDR1 is DFQATT and CDR2 is SNEGSKA (reference sequence). The CDR3 region is CSARGDRGKQPQHF. The CDR3, as DNA: TGCAGTGCTAGAGGTGACAGGGGAAAACAGCCCCAGCATTTT.

This clonotype was picked up a small number of times. The V gene is TRBV23-1, the J gene TRBJ2-5; D possibly corresponds to TRBD1 (5 bases). TRBV23-1 counts as an open reading frame of uncertain function. The CDR3 extends over 12 amino acids. V dropped 5 bases and J dropped 4 bases, with 8 bases sitting between them. The CDR3 loop reads CASSSGIETQYF. The CDR3 bases are TGCGCCAGCAGTTCAGGGATAGAGACCCAGTACTTC.

This clonotype was counted at least ten times. The CDR3 spells CASSSLGGRHNEQFF. The CDR3 DNA reads as TGTGCCAGCAGCTCTCTCGGCGGGAGACACAATGAGCAGTTCTTC. The chain links TRBV7-2 to TRBJ2-1; 7 bases are a match to TRBD2. With V trimmed by 4 bases and J by 5 bases, 8 bases remained unmatched. Germline CDR1 is SGHTA and CDR2 is FQGNSA. The CDR3 is 15 residues long. Complete variable domain (other parts from reference TRBV7-2 and TRBJ2-1): GAGVSQSPSNKVTEKGKDVELRCDPISGHTALYWYRQSLGQGLEFLIYFQGNSAPDKSGLPSDRFSAERTGGSVSTLTIQRTQQEDSAVYLCASSSLGGRHNEQFFGPGTRLTVL.

Written as DNA, the CDR3 is TGTGCCAGCACAGGGGCCAAGGAAAAACTGTTTTTT. Residues: CASTGAKEKLFF. The J gene is TRBJ1-4, the V gene TRBV19; 7 bases line up with TRBD1. This CDR3 has 12 residues. CDR1 is LNHDA and CDR2 is SQIVND in the germline V gene (reference sequence). Unmatched junction bases numbered 6, after V lost 9 bases and J lost 8 bases.

This clonotype was counted a few times. V usage is TRBV7-8 and J usage is TRBJ1-3; the match to TRBD1 covers 7 bases. The CDR3 extends over 16 amino acids. V shed 5 bases, J shed 0 bases, and the junction held 7 bases outside the gene matches. The V gene's germline CDR1 is SGHVS and CDR2 FQNEAQ. Written as DNA, the CDR3 is TGTGCCAGCAGCGCCGACAGGGACCTCTCTGGAAACACCATATATTTT. Encoded protein: CASSADRDLSGNTIYF.

This rearrangement joins TRBV7-2 to TRBJ1-1; D gene uncertain. CDR1 is SGHTA, CDR2 FQGNSA, per germline. V lost 0 bases, J lost 6 bases, and 8 bases lay in between. This CDR3 has 13 residues. The CDR3 DNA reads as TGTGCCAGCAGCTTAGCCCTAGGGTCTGAAGCTTTCTTT. Translated, it gives CASSLALGSEAFF.

The sample holds a few counts of this clonotype. The gene calls are TRBV10-3 and TRBJ2-3, with a weak D call TRBD2 (5 bases). V lost 0 bases, J lost 5 bases, and 12 bases lay in between. The CDR3 extends over 15 amino acids. From germline, CDR1 is ENHRY and CDR2 SYGVKD. CDR3 in amino acids: CAISESRLAEDTQYF. CDR3 DNA sequence: TGTGCCATCAGTGAGTCTCGGCTAGCAGAAGATACGCAGTATTTT.